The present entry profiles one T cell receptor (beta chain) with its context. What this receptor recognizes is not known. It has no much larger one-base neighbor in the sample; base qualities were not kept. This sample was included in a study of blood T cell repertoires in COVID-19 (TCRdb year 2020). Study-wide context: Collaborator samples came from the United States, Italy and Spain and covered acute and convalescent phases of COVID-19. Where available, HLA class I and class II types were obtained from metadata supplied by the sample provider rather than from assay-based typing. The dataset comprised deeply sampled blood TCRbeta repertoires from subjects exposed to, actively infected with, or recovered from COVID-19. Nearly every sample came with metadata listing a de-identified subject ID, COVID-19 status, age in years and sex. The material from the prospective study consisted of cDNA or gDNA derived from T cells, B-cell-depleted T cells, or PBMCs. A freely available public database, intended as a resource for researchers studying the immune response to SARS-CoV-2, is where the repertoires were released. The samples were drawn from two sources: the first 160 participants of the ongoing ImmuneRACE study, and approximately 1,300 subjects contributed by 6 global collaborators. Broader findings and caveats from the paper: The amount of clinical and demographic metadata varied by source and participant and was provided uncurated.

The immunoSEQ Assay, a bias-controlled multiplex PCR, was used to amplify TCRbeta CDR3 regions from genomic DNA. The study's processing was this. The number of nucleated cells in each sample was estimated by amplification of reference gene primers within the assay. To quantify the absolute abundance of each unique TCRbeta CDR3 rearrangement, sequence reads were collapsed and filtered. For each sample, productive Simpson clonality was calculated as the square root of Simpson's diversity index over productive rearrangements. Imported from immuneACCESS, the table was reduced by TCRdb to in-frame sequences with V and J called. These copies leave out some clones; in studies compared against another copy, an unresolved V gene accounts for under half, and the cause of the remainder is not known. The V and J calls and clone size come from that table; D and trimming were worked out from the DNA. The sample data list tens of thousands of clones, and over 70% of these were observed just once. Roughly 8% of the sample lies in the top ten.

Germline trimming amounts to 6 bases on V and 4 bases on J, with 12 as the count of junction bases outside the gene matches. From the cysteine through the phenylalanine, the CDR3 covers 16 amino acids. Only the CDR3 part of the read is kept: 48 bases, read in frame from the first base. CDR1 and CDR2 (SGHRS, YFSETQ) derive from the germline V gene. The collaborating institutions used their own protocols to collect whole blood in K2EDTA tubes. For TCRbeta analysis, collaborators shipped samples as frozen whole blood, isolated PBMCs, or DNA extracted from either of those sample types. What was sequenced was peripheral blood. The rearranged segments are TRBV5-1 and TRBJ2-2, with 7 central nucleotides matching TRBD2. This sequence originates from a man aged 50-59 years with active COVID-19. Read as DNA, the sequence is TGCGCCAGCACAGACAATTTAAGCGGGGCCACCGGGGAGCTGTTTTTT. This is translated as CASTDNLSGATGELFF.